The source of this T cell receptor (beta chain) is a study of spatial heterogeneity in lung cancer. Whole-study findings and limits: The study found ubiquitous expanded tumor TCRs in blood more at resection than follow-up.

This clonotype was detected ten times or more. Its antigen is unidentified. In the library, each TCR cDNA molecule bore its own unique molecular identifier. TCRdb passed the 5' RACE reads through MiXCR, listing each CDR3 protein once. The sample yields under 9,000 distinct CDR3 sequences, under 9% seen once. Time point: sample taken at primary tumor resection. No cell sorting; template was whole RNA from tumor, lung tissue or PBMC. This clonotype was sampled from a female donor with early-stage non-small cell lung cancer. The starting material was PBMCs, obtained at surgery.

The CDR3 region is CASRVEPQHF. The DNA for the CDR3 is TGCGCCAGTCGGGTGGAGCCCCAGCATTTT. This sequence joins TRBV23-1 and TRBJ1-5; D call uncertain. TRBV23-1 is flagged as an ORF with uncertain function. This CDR3 has 10 amino acids. Trimming left V 9 bases short and J 8 bases short, with 8 bases between.